What follows are 5 T cell receptor beta chains derived from one specimen sequenced in a study of blood T cells in healthy people across ages. With a J-beta primer mix and a sample-barcoded 5' primer, a second PCR ran about 6 to 11 cycles. One entry per CDR3 protein results from TCRdb running MiXCR on the 5' RACE reads. Here the sample spans around 800,000 distinct CDR3 sequences, about 55% being singletons. The sample comprised blood. These receptors all stem from a man older than 75 in good health.

The V call is TRBV10-3, the J call TRBJ1-1; D not resolved. Germline-derived CDR1 and CDR2 are ENHRY and SYGVKD. The V and J ends lost 6 bases and 4 bases respectively, with 15 bases between them. CDR3 length: 14 residues. DNA for the CDR3: TGTGCCATCAGCGACGCCTCCACCGTCACTGAAGCTTTCTTT. The encoded protein is CAISDASTVTEAFF.

Of note for this clonotype: The germline gene is not matched at one end of the junction; a read error may be the cause. V usage is TRBV7-9 and J usage is TRBJ1-1; TRBD1 matches 9 bases. Per the germline V gene, CDR1 is SEHNR and CDR2 is FQNEAQ (reference sequence). The CDR3 extends over 15 amino acids. As DNA, the CDR3 is TGTGCCGGCAGCCCCGGGACAGGGCGGGACACTGAAGCTTTCTTT. Translated: CAGSPGTGRDTEAFF. Using reference TRBV7-9 and TRBJ1-1 for the parts outside the CDR3, the full variable domain is DTGVSQNPRHKITKRGQNVTFRCDPISEHNRLYWYRQTLGQGPEFLTYFQNEAQLEKSRLLSDRFSAERPKGSFSTLEIQRTEQGDSAMYLCAGSPGTGRDTEAFFGQGTRLTVV.

This chain uses TRBV7-2 with TRBJ1-5, with 7 bases identical to TRBD1. Germline lookup yields CDR1 SGHTA and CDR2 FQGNSA. The V and J ends lost 8 bases and 5 bases, in that order; junction bases with no gene match: 9. The CDR3 runs to 14 residues. The CDR3 region has the DNA TGTGCCAGCCAACCGGCAGGGGGTGATCAGCCCCAGCATTTT. Translated, it gives CASQPAGGDQPQHF.

The V gene is TRBV7-3, the J gene TRBJ2-7, with TRBD1 matching 7 bases. V was clipped by 5 bases and J by 4 bases; unmatched bases: 5. This CDR3 is 13 amino acids long. Per the germline V gene, CDR1 is SGHTA and CDR2 is FQGTGA. The DNA of the CDR3 is TGTGCCAGCAGCCATCGACAGGGTTACGAGCAGTACTTC. This gives the protein CASSHRQGYEQYF.

This chain uses TRBV18 with TRBJ2-7, with D unclear. Looked up from germline, CDR1 is KGHSH and CDR2 is LQKENI. Between the trimmed V and J ends, which lost 2 bases and 3 bases, there was a span of 8 bases. The CDR3 covers 13 residues. CDR3 sequence (DNA): TGTGCCAGCTCACCAAACGATCACTACGAGCAGTACTTC. Its protein is CASSPNDHYEQYF. The full variable domain, completed using reference TRBV18 and TRBJ2-7, is NAGVMQNPRHLVRRRGQEARLRCSPMKGHSHVYWYRQLPEEGLKFMVYLQKENIIDESGMPKERFSAEFPKEGPSILRIQQVVRGDSAAYFCASSPNDHYEQYFGPGTRLTVT.